Below are 10 T cell receptor beta chains sequenced from a single sample in a study of breast tumors, draining lymph nodes, adjacent tissues (dated by TCRdb to 2016 to 2017). The library was prepared using multiplex PCR. Sequencing was performed on an Illumina HiSeq 2000. TCRdb reanalyzed the raw reads on its own, using fastp at Q25 for trimming and MiXCR for clone calling, and kept in-frame beta chains. Rows matching on CDR3 protein sequence are summarized as one entry with the most common DNA and genes. Here the sample has about 13,000 distinct CDR3 sequences; approximately 62% occur a single time. 45% to 55% of the sample is taken by the ten largest. Input material: tumor-adjacent breast tissue. The origin of the receptors is a female donor with breast cancer. Some clones in this sample may be carry-over from other donors' samples.

As concerns this clonotype: It is likely a read error, because the conserved phenylalanine at the end of the CDR3 is missing. The DNA is left out, because the CDR3 cannot be placed on it with certainty; the CDR3 is given as TCRdb lists it. The chain joins TRBV7-8 to TRBJ2-5. The CDR3 adds up to 13 amino acids, both ends counted. Germline V lookup: CDR1 SGHVS, CDR2 FQNEAQ. The CDR3 loop is CASSLGGYEPYFC.

The V gene is TRBV20-1, the J gene TRBJ2-2; D may be TRBD2 (5 bases). Germline loops: CDR1 DFQATT, CDR2 SNEGSKA (reference sequence). The V end lost 5 bases, the J end lost 0 bases, and 7 bases lay between the germline ends. CDR3 size: 13 residues. The chain's CDR3 is CSAPAANTGELFF. The CDR3, as DNA: TGCAGTGCTCCAGCGGCGAACACCGGGGAGCTGTTTTTT.

The chain joins TRBV20-1 to TRBJ2-3, with 7 bases lining up with TRBD2. The V and J ends lost 0 bases and 0 bases, in that order; junction bases with no gene match: 6. Per the germline V gene, CDR1 is DFQATT and CDR2 is SNEGSKA (reference sequence). The length of the CDR3 is 16 residues. The CDR3 coding sequence is TGCAGTGCTAGAGAGTTAACGGGAGGAAGCACAGATACGCAGTATTTT. This encodes CSARELTGGSTDTQYF.

This clonotype has only a few counts. The genes are TRBV29-1 and TRBJ2-1, with D hard to call. Germline V gives CDR1 SQVTM, CDR2 ANQGSEA. Trimming removed 8 bases at V and 8 bases at J, with 13 bases between. The CDR3 has 11 residues. The CDR3 sequence is CSSRRFDEQFF. CDR3 nucleotide sequence: TGCAGCTCTAGAAGGTTCGATGAGCAGTTCTTC.

The chain uses TRBV20-1 and TRBJ1-2, with 9 bases aligning to TRBD1. In germline, CDR1 is DFQATT, CDR2 SNEGSKA (reference sequence). The CDR3 is made up of 12 amino acids. Here the CDR3 reads CSPGGQGNGYTF. CDR3 DNA sequence: TGCAGCCCTGGGGGACAGGGAAATGGCTACACCTTC.

The rearrangement links TRBV2 to TRBJ1-5, with D possibly TRBD1 on 6 matching bases. V lost 4 bases and J lost 1, with 11 bases in between. The CDR3 spans 15 residues. Germline V gene sequence: CDR1 SNHLY, CDR2 FYNNEI. CDR3 nucleotides: TGTGCCAGCAGTGTAACAGGGATAAGCAATCAGCCCCAGCATTTT. Residues: CASSVTGISNQPQHF.

This clonotype counts as medium-sized (0.01 to 0.1%). The chain recombines TRBV7-2 with TRBJ2-7; D remains unclear. CDR1 SGHTA and CDR2 FQGNSA come from the germline V gene. V lost 10 bases and J lost 2, with 18 bases in between. The CDR3 sequence is 14 residues long. The CDR3 bases are TGTGCCATCCGGCGTGGCCGATCTACCTACGAGCAGTACTTC. The encoded protein is CAIRRGRSTYEQYF.

This clonotype has only one observation. The chain couples TRBV10-1 to TRBJ1-6; the match to TRBD1 covers 7 bases. The CDR3 loop spans 13 amino acids. The germline CDR1 and CDR2 sequences are WNHNN and SYGVQD (reference sequence). Losses at the gene ends were 8 bases for V and 10 bases for J; bases not matched to a gene: 8. The DNA for the CDR3 is TGCGCCAGCTATCCTACAGGGGTCTCACCCCTCCACTTT. It is translated as CASYPTGVSPLHF.

This chain joins TRBV7-9 and TRBJ2-3; D is possibly TRBD1 (5 bases). In germline, CDR1 is SEHNR, CDR2 FQNEAQ (reference sequence). Deletions cut 0 bases from V and 2 bases from J, with 9 bases between. The CDR3 has 15 amino acids. The CDR3 protein is CASSLAAGPTDTQYF. The CDR3 DNA is TGTGCCAGCAGCTTAGCTGCAGGGCCCACAGATACGCAGTATTTT.

The table lists this clonotype with many counts. The V and J genes are TRBV5-1 and TRBJ1-4; 7 bases agree with TRBD1. This CDR3 has 18 residues. Germline V CDR1 and CDR2: SGHRS, YFSETQ. V gave up 4 bases and J gave up 2 bases; unmatched junction bases: 14. The CDR3, as DNA: TGCGCCAGCAGCAAAACTGACAGGGAGGGACGGACTAATGAAAAACTGTTTTTT. Protein product: CASSKTDREGRTNEKLFF. Full variable domain (remainder filled in from reference TRBV5-1 and TRBJ1-4): KAGVTQTPRYLIKTRGQQVTLSCSPISGHRSVSWYQQTPGQGLQFLFEYFSETQRNKGNFPGRFSGRQFSNSRSEMNVSTLELGDSALYLCASSKTDREGRTNEKLFFGSGTQLSVL.